A single sample gave rise to the 20 T cell receptor beta chains below, sequenced in a study of T cell responses to AZD1222 COVID-19 vaccine. The data were produced by immunoSEQ multiplex PCR, yet TCRdb's version contains in-frame clones alone and is incomplete. The sample holds 160,000 or so clones; roughly nine tenths are singletons and the top ten take 1.5% to 2%. The material sequenced was peripheral blood, taken on day 0 of AZD1222 vaccination. The receptors here all came from an adult in good health.

This clone was seen just once. V is TRBV28 and J is TRBJ2-2; TRBD1 aligns across 10 bases. In germline, CDR1 is MDHEN, CDR2 SYDVKM. The length of the CDR3 is 15 residues. V was pared by 5 bases and J by 5 bases, with 5 bases of the junction left unmatched. The CDR3 bases are TGTGCCAGCAGTCTGGGACAGGGGTGGACCGGGGAGCTGTTTTTT. Encoded protein: CASSLGQGWTGELFF.

CDR3 sequence reads: CACPQGESHGYTF. CDR3 nucleotides: TGTGCCTGTCCACAGGGGGAATCTCATGGCTACACCTTC. The chain is built from TRBV30 and TRBJ1-2; TRBD1 matches at 8 bases. This CDR3 is 13 amino acids long. The V segment lost 6 bases and the J segment 6 bases; nucleotides outside the gene matches: 9. Germline V gene sequence: CDR1 GTSNPN, CDR2 SVGIG (reference sequence).

The V gene is TRBV5-1, the J gene TRBJ1-4; 9 nucleotides line up with TRBD1. In germline, CDR1 is SGHRS, CDR2 YFSETQ. This CDR3 contains 14 residues. J gave up 7 bases and V 4 bases, and 5 bases lay outside the gene matches. The CDR3 here is CASSPGQGGEKLFF. As DNA, the CDR3 is TGCGCCAGCAGCCCGGGACAGGGAGGTGAAAAACTGTTTTTT.

This clone was detected only a few times. The same CDR3 can be traced to other DNA sequences in this sample. The chain recombines TRBV28 with TRBJ2-7, with D unclear. The V end lost 4 bases, the J end lost 1 base, and 2 bases lay between the germline ends. The V gene's germline CDR1 is MDHEN and CDR2 SYDVKM. The CDR3 runs to 11 residues. The CDR3 sequence: CASSSSYEQYF. CDR3 nucleotide sequence: TGTGCCAGCAGTTCATCCTACGAGCAGTACTTC.

The V call is TRBV4-3, the J call TRBJ2-3; 8 nucleotides match TRBD2. From germline, CDR1 is LGHNA and CDR2 YSLEER. The CDR3 has 15 residues. The ends lost 4 bases at V and 4 bases at J; junction bases unmatched: 7. CDR3 bases: TGCGCCAGCAGCCCCGGGGGGGTAGGGGCAGATACGCAGTATTTT. This gives the protein CASSPGGVGADTQYF.

CDR3 region: CATSKGGPGPINYGYTF. As DNA, the CDR3 is TGTGCCACCAGTAAGGGGGGACCGGGACCGATTAACTATGGCTACACCTTC. The rearrangement joins TRBV24-1 to TRBJ1-2, with D possibly matching TRBD1 (6 bases). Deletions cut 6 bases from V and 1 base from J, with 20 bases between. The CDR3 loop spans 17 amino acids. Germline CDR1 is KGHDR and CDR2 is SFDVKD.

A single count supports this clone. The germline gene is not matched at one end of the junction; a read error may be the cause. V and J are TRBV27 and TRBJ1-2; 8 bases align to TRBD1. Germline V gene data show CDR1 as MNHEY and CDR2 as SMNVEV (reference sequence). The CDR3 spans 15 residues. CDR3 DNA: TGTGCCAGCAGTATATCACCAGGGACAGGCGGCGGCTACACCTTC. This gives the protein CASSISPGTGGGYTF.

V and J are TRBV10-3 and TRBJ1-5, with D unclear. This CDR3 has 13 amino acids. The V gene's germline CDR1 is ENHRY and CDR2 SYGVKD. V lost 2 bases and J lost 5, with 7 bases in between. CDR3 DNA sequence: TGTGCCATCAGTGAGAGGGAAGATCAGCCCCAGCATTTT. This encodes CAISEREDQPQHF.

V and J are TRBV5-5 and TRBJ2-3; D might be TRBD1 or TRBD2, each matching 7 bases. Germline lookup yields CDR1 SGHKS and CDR2 YYEKEE (reference sequence). This CDR3 is built from 17 residues. The V end was cut by 0 bases, the J end by 6 bases, with 20 bases between. Here the CDR3 DNA reads TGTGCCAGCAGCTTGGCCCCCAGGGGGACTAAAGGGGATACGCAGTATTTT. Amino acids: CASSLAPRGTKGDTQYF.

This clone was observed once. The genes are TRBV7-9 and TRBJ1-4, with 8 bases aligning to TRBD1. CDR1 and CDR2 from the germline V gene are SEHNR and FQNEAQ (reference sequence). This CDR3 is 17 amino acids long. V was pared by 0 bases and J by 1 base, with 4 bases of the junction left unmatched. The CDR3: CASSLADRVKTNEKLFF. The DNA of the CDR3 is TGTGCCAGCAGCTTAGCGGACAGGGTCAAAACTAATGAAAAACTGTTTTTT.

V usage is TRBV27 and J usage is TRBJ2-2; D is possibly TRBD2 (6 bases). The CDR3 length is 17 residues. Germline V CDR1 and CDR2: MNHEY, SMNVEV (reference sequence). Trimming took 0 bases from V and 5 from J, leaving 16 bases between them. The DNA of the CDR3 is TGTGCCAGCAGTTTATCGGGGCGGGGACGAGGGACCGGGGAGCTGTTTTTT. Amino acids: CASSLSGRGRGTGELFF.

V usage is TRBV28 and J usage is TRBJ1-2, with a tentative D call TRBD1 (5 bases). The germline V gene encodes CDR1 MDHEN and CDR2 SYDVKM. The CDR3 is made up of 16 amino acids. Trimming removed 4 bases at V and 8 bases at J, with 23 bases between. The CDR3 coding sequence is TGTGCCAGCAGTTCCACCCCCCGGGGGGACTTAGGAGGCTACACCTTC. This codes for CASSSTPRGDLGGYTF.

The V and J genes are TRBV7-2 and TRBJ2-7; 7 positions agree with TRBD1. Germline V lookup: CDR1 SGHTA, CDR2 FQGNSA. The CDR3 loop spans 15 amino acids. Germline trimming cut 7 bases from V and 3 bases from J; bases unmatched to any gene: 12. CDR3 loop: CASNSGRGQLYEQYF. CDR3 sequence (DNA): TGTGCCAGCAACTCGGGTCGGGGACAGCTCTACGAGCAGTACTTC.

This chain links TRBV24-1 with TRBJ2-7, with 7 bases matching TRBD1. The CDR3 is made up of 13 amino acids. Germline V gene data show CDR1 as KGHDR and CDR2 as SFDVKD. V trimming: 2 bases; J trimming: 5 bases; junction bases outside the gene matches: 2. Written as DNA, the CDR3 is TGTGCCACCAGTGATTCAACAGGGGACGAGCAGTACTTC. Its protein is CATSDSTGDEQYF.

This clone appeared a few times. This chain links TRBV9 with TRBJ1-3, with a weak D call TRBD1 (6 bases). Germline CDR1 and CDR2: SGDLS and YYNGEE. The CDR3 extends over 15 amino acids. Trimming left V 4 bases short and J 0 bases short, with 11 bases between. This CDR3 reads CASSSGDLSGNTIYF. CDR3 bases: TGTGCCAGCAGCTCAGGGGACCTCTCTGGAAACACCATATATTTT.

The chain couples TRBV5-8 to TRBJ1-5; no clear D gene. The CDR3 is 13 residues long. The V and J ends lost 2 bases and 5 bases respectively, with 8 bases between them. Germline lookup yields CDR1 SGHTS and CDR2 YDEGEE. CDR3 DNA sequence: TGTGCCAGCAGCTTTGGTCAGGATCAGCCCCAGCATTTT. This encodes CASSFGQDQPQHF.

The chain employs TRBV19 and TRBJ1-2; maybe TRBD1 (5 bases). With 2 bases removed from V and 9 bases from J, the gap between germline ends came to 16 bases. The germline CDR1 and CDR2 sequences are LNHDA and SQIVND (reference sequence). CDR3 length: 14 amino acids. CDR3 DNA sequence: TGTGCCAGTAGTATATTTCGGGACCAGAGTCGCTACACCTTC. Residues: CASSIFRDQSRYTF. Filled out from reference TRBV19 and TRBJ1-2, the complete variable domain reads DGGITQSPKYLFRKEGQNVTLSCEQNLNHDAMYWYRQDPGQGLRLIYYSQIVNDFQKGDIAEGYSVSREKKESFPLTVTSAQKNPTAFYLCASSIFRDQSRYTFGSGTRLTVV.

The V gene is TRBV5-1, the J gene TRBJ1-1; the match to TRBD1 covers 7 bases. CDR1 and CDR2 from the germline V gene are SGHRS and YFSETQ. With V trimmed by 4 bases and J by 4 bases, 7 bases remained unmatched. The CDR3 length is 14 residues. In DNA form, the CDR3 reads TGCGCCAGCAGCCGTAACAGGGGAGGCACTGAAGCTTTCTTT. Translation gives CASSRNRGGTEAFF.

V is TRBV2 and J is TRBJ2-7; weak D call: TRBD2 (6 bases). Germline lookup yields CDR1 SNHLY and CDR2 FYNNEI. The length of the CDR3 is 18 residues. V was pared by 6 bases and J by 4 bases, with 28 bases between. The CDR3 reads CASSEYHPTPQGGYEQYF. The CDR3 DNA follows: TGTGCCAGCAGCGAATACCACCCCACACCCCAAGGAGGGTACGAGCAGTACTTC.

V usage is TRBV24-1 and J usage is TRBJ2-3, with 10 nucleotides matching TRBD1. Germline assignment: CDR1 KGHDR and CDR2 SFDVKD. There are 15 residues in the CDR3. The J segment lost 6 bases and the V segment lost 7 bases, leaving 9 bases of the junction unmatched. CDR3 sequence: CATRTRDRGIDTQYF. CDR3 nucleotides: TGTGCCACCAGGACCCGGGACAGGGGAATCGATACGCAGTATTTT.